This TCR beta chain is drawn from a study of cytomegalovirus exposure and HLA in healthy donors. Study-level findings and limits: A likely sequencing artifact accounted for one observed cluster of highly shared sequence variants. Later on, a genetic analysis was performed. It linked a missense variant in DCLRE1C with V- and J-gene trimming of TCR beta. In an earlier analysis, about 87% or about 30%: the productive usage of most TCR beta V segments.

Donors likely had unrecorded immune exposures despite being nominally healthy when sampled. Use of 60 Vbeta and 13 Jbeta primers characterized the PCR. Clones were sequenced by immunoSEQ multiplex PCR, and TCRdb holds only the in-frame ones, with some missing. In the table there are around 130,000 clones, about 80% of which are singletons. A word on this clone: Its antigen is as yet unknown.

The CDR3 is 13 amino acids. V dropped 4 bases and J dropped 4 bases, with 11 bases sitting between them. Germline values: CDR1 SEHNR, CDR2 FQNEAQ (reference sequence). This TCR was sampled from a woman aged 40 to 49 in good health and CMV-seronegative. The rearrangement links TRBV7-9 to TRBJ2-7; tentative D call: TRBD2 (6 bases). Material for sequencing was PBMCs. CDR3 coding DNA: TGTGCCAGCAGCTGGGAGGACCGATACGAGCAGTACTTC. It encodes CASSWEDRYEQYF.